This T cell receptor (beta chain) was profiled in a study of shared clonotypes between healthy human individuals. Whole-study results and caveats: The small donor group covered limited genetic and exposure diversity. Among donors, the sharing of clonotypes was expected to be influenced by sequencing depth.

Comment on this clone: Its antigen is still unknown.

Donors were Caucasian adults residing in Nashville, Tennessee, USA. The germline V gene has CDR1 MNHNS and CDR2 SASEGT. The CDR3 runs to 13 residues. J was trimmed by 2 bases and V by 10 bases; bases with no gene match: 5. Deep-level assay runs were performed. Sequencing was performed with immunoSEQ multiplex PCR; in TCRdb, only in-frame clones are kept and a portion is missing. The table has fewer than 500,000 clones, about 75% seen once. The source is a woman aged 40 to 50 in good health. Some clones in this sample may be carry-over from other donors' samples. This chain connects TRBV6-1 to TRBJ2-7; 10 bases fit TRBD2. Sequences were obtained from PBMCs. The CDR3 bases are TGTGCCACCAGACTAGCGGGCACCTACGAGCAGTACTTC. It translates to CATRLAGTYEQYF.